This T cell receptor (beta chain) was sequenced in a study of blood T cells in healthy people across ages (dated by TCRdb to between 2014 and 2017). General notes on the study: Template switching captured roughly one uniquely barcoded TCR beta cDNA molecule per two T cells in model experiments. Using deep sequencing normalized with unique cDNA molecular identifiers, the study measured how TCR beta repertoire diversity changes with age. Donors were grouped into four age groups: young (average roughly 17 years), middle-aged (39), aged (approximately 67) and long-lived (over 80). Donors of different ages were randomly distributed across sequencing lanes to avoid experimental bias. Two additional independent replicas of 1 million unique cDNA reads from the same blood draw were analyzed for two donors (one aged 18 to 30 and one aged 80 or older).

Study-wide conclusions, independent of this receptor: A strong correlation was found between observed TCR beta diversity and the percentage of naive T cells measured by flow cytometry. Because the CMV infection status of the donors was unknown, age-related changes in expanded clonotypes may potentially have been confounded. Total diversity estimates from one million sequenced T cells were considered lower bounds and underestimates. Compared with the aged group, the long-lived group had more naive CD4+ T cells, fewer expanded clones and increased TCR diversity, a pattern suggesting age selection. As age increased, observed TCR beta diversity per million T cells dropped in a roughly linear way, and a significant reduction was already evident by age around 41. Since profiling was done on bulk unsorted PBMCs, naive and antigen-experienced compartments could not be conclusively compared.

A word on this clonotype: This receptor's antigen is unknown. No much larger clone is present one base from it, and per-base qualities are unavailable.

CDR1 MGHRA and CDR2 YSYEKL were looked up in the germline V gene. V is trimmed back by 4 bases and J by 0 bases, and the junction contains 7 bases that no gene match accounts for. The CDR3 numbers 16 residues from cysteine through phenylalanine. Of the read, only the CDR3 DNA is kept; its 48 bases are in frame from base 1. The library was prepared using 5' RACE. The sequencing machine was an Illumina HiSeq 2500. A second roughly 7 to 11 cycle PCR used a sample-barcoded 5' primer and a J-beta primer mix. Each TCR beta cDNA molecule received a unique molecular identifier from a template-switch 5' adaptor carrying 12 random nucleotides. Each sample yielded at least 3 million CDR3-containing paired-end reads. First-strand cDNA was synthesized from all RNA with the Mint cDNA synthesis kit, primed by a TRBC-specific oligonucleotide. Following uracil-DNA glycosylase treatment, a first 18-cycle PCR with universal primers M1SS and BC2_uni_R was performed on all cDNA. As for how the authors treated the data: Normalization of each sample was performed by random selection of 1 million high-quality reads, each carrying a distinct molecular identifier. Instead of being binned into consensus sequences, reads that shared molecular identifiers were thrown out. MiTCR, run with a Q25 quality threshold and the strictest error-elimination algorithm, handled CDR3 identification, clonotype clustering and error correction. A nonparametric unseen species model using Euler transformation provided a lower-bound estimate of total TCR beta diversity. TCRdb took the public reads, trimmed them with fastp at Q25, ran MiXCR for clone calling and kept in-frame beta chains. Every entry covers one CDR3 protein and lists the most common genes and DNA from its rows. The authors' filters were not applied to this entry. The sample contains about 1.4 million distinct CDR3 sequences, 59% of them found a single time. Clones ranked in the top ten supply 5.5% to 8% of the sample.

Donors were 30 to 45 systemically healthy Caucasian individuals from Russia aged roughly 6 to 95 years. Approximately 10 milliliters of peripheral blood were collected from each donor into EDTA-treated Vacutainer tubes. Ficoll-Paque density-gradient centrifugation was used to isolate PBMCs, with at least 7 million obtained per sample. Total RNA was extracted from PBMCs with Trizol reagent, with at least 5 micrograms obtained per sample. Naive CD45RAhigh/CD27high T cell percentages were measured by flow cytometry on a PBMC aliquot from every donor. The TCR sequence derives from a man between 18 and 35 years old in good health. Sequences were obtained from blood. The receptor chain draws on TRBV4-1 and TRBJ2-3; TRBD1 aligns with 7 central bases. CDR3 protein: CASSLRDRPSTDTQYF. The DNA is as follows: TGCGCCAGCAGCCTAAGGGACAGACCTAGCACAGATACGCAGTATTTT.